These 11 T cell receptor beta chains were all obtained from the same sample, sequenced in a study of blood T cell repertoires in COVID-19 (dated by TCRdb to the early 2020s). The library was made by the immunoSEQ multiplex PCR assay. Imported from immuneACCESS, the table was reduced by TCRdb to in-frame sequences with V and J called. These copies leave out some clones; in studies compared against another copy, an unresolved V gene accounts for under half, and the cause of the remainder is not known. Counted in this sample were roughly 260,000 clones; about nine tenths of them appeared once. The ten largest account for just over 2.5% of the sample. Sequencing was done on a sample of peripheral blood. The receptor set was obtained from a young adult with COVID-19, enrolled during active disease.

V gene TRBV9 combines with J gene TRBJ1-6, with a possible D match to TRBD1 (5 bases). CDR3 length: 15 amino acids. V gave up 0 bases and J gave up 10 bases, with 14 bases separating them. The germline V gene encodes CDR1 SGDLS and CDR2 YYNGEE. Here the CDR3 reads CASSVDSGEGSPLHF. The CDR3 coding sequence is TGTGCCAGCAGCGTAGACTCGGGGGAGGGCTCACCCCTCCACTTT.

CDR3 protein: CTTFENGGPDNNSPLHF. CDR3 DNA sequence: TGCACCACCTTTGAAAATGGGGGCCCCGACAATAATTCACCCCTCCACTTT. This chain links TRBV1 with TRBJ1-6; the table gives TRBD1 as D, unverified against the DNA. TRBV1 is flagged as a pseudogene. CDR3 size: 17 residues.

V is TRBV6-2 or TRBV6-3 and J is TRBJ1-2, with D unclear. Deletions cut 3 bases from V and 5 bases from J, with 7 bases between. The CDR3 consists of 12 residues. Germline V gene sequence: CDR1 MNHEY, CDR2 SVGEGT. CDR3 sequence: CASSYNGYGYTF. CDR3 DNA sequence: TGTGCCAGCAGTTATAACGGGTATGGCTACACCTTC.

The chain employs TRBV10-3 and TRBJ2-7, with 14 bases aligning to TRBD2. The germline gives CDR1 ENHRY, CDR2 SYGVKD. The CDR3 contains 14 residues. The junction had 2 bases not matched to a gene; V was cut back by 4 bases and J by 6 bases. For the CDR3, the DNA is TGTGCCATCAGTGGGGGACTAGCGGGAGCCGAGCAGTACTTC. This translates into CAISGGLAGAEQYF.

This chain joins TRBV6-5 and TRBJ2-2; the match to TRBD2 covers 8 bases. The CDR3 totals 16 residues. The V gene end was trimmed by 2 bases and the J gene end by 6 bases; junction bases not matched to a gene: 8. Germline lookup yields CDR1 MNHEY and CDR2 SVGAGI. The CDR3 DNA reads as TGTGCCAGCAGTTACGGGACTAGGAGTCGGGCCGGGGAGCTGTTTTTT. Amino acid sequence: CASSYGTRSRAGELFF.

The rearrangement links TRBV6-5 to TRBJ2-7; D unresolved. The CDR3 consists of 15 residues. V was trimmed by 0 bases and J by 2 bases, leaving 11 bases between them. The germline CDR1 and CDR2 sequences are MNHEY and SVGAGI. The CDR3 protein is CASSYSEHGPYEQYF. DNA of the CDR3: TGTGCCAGCAGTTACTCCGAGCATGGGCCCTACGAGCAGTACTTC.

The chain employs TRBV6-5 and TRBJ1-1; TRBD1 agrees at 7 bases. Germline V CDR1 and CDR2: MNHEY, SVGAGI. This CDR3 is built from 15 residues. The J segment lost 1 base and the V segment lost 0 bases, leaving 2 bases of the junction unmatched. CDR3 loop: CASSYSTGENTEAFF. DNA of the CDR3: TGTGCCAGCAGTTACTCAACAGGGGAGAACACTGAAGCTTTCTTT.

The rearrangement links TRBV5-3 to TRBJ1-1, with D unclear. TRBV5-3 is labeled an ORF, and its function is uncertain. This CDR3 region has 18 residues. The germline V and J ends were trimmed by 2 bases and 6 bases, with 26 bases remaining between them. In DNA, the CDR3 is TGTGCCAGAAGCTTAGGACGAGGAGGGCACGACCTTCGCGCTGAAGCTTTCTTT. It encodes CARSLGRGGHDLRAEAFF.

The chain joins TRBV29-1 to TRBJ2-1; 7 positions agree with TRBD1. This CDR3 has 13 amino acids. Per the germline V gene, CDR1 is SQVTM and CDR2 is ANQGSEA. The V and J ends lost 5 bases and 5 bases, in that order; junction bases with no gene match: 6. CDR3 in amino acids: CSVRTGENNEQFF. CDR3 DNA: TGCAGCGTTCGGACAGGAGAAAACAATGAGCAGTTCTTC.

The V and J genes are TRBV4-2 and TRBJ1-2, with D unclear. The V gene's germline CDR1 is LGHNA and CDR2 YNFKEQ. The V end lost 0 bases, the J end lost 2 bases, and 10 bases lay between the germline ends. The length of the CDR3 is 15 residues. CDR3 in DNA: TGTGCCAGCAGCCAAGATCTTAGCCTCAACTATGGCTACACCTTC. Translation gives CASSQDLSLNYGYTF.

The chain joins TRBV29-1 to TRBJ2-7; maybe TRBD2 (6 bases). Germline lookup yields CDR1 SQVTM and CDR2 ANQGSEA. The CDR3 consists of 13 residues. CDR3 in amino acids: CRVPLYRECEQYF. DNA of the CDR3: TGCAGGGTGCCTCTATATCGGGAGTGCGAGCAGTACTTC.